This entry features one T cell receptor (beta chain) sequence. Its specificity is unknown. Alongside a J-beta primer mix, a sample-barcoded 5' primer served in a second PCR lasting roughly 6 to 11 cycles. TCRdb reanalysed the 5' RACE reads using MiXCR and keeps one entry per CDR3 protein. Counted here are more than 700,000 distinct CDR3 sequences, around 50% occurring once; the ten biggest clones make up around 18%. This record comes from a study of blood T cells in healthy people across ages. In the study overall: Template switching retrieved approximately one barcoded beta molecule for each two T cells.

Study observations and caveats: Unsorted PBMCs ruled out conclusive naive versus antigen-experienced comparison.

The V gene's germline CDR1 is DFQATT and CDR2 SNEGSKA (reference sequence). V lost 3 bases, J lost 7 bases, and 12 bases lay in between. This CDR3 comprises 12 residues. Source material: blood. The chain employs TRBV20-1 and TRBJ1-1; weak D call: TRBD1 (5 bases). The sequence was collected from a man aged 80 or over in good health. This CDR3 is CSASGTSFEAFF. In DNA form, the CDR3 reads TGCAGTGCTAGCGGGACGTCTTTTGAAGCTTTCTTT.